This T cell receptor beta chain was sequenced during a study of T cells of healthy individuals. The germline V gene has CDR1 DFQATT and CDR2 SNEGSKA (reference sequence). This CDR3 region has 14 residues. V lost 1 base and J lost 1, with 10 bases in between. TCRdb passed the 5' RACE reads through MiXCR, listing each CDR3 protein once. The data show over 95,000 distinct CDR3 sequences, approximately 15% seen once. This clonotype was seen only a few times. The origin of this receptor is a human donor in good health. The chain is built from TRBV20-1 and TRBJ1-1; maybe TRBD1 (5 bases). This CDR3 reads CSARVTQGNTEAFF. For the CDR3, the DNA is TGCAGTGCTAGAGTTACGCAGGGGAACACTGAAGCTTTCTTT.